The source of this T cell receptor beta chain is a study of early T cells in non-severe SARS-CoV-2 infection. Study results and limitations: Private and CD4 specificities were missed by VDJdb matching, which favored anti-spike CD8 responses.

Details on this clonotype: Its antigen is unknown.

Individual cDNA molecules were tagged with unique molecular identifiers. TCRdb re-analysed the 5' RACE reads in MiXCR, keeping a single row per CDR3 protein. The sample has 45,000 to 55,000 distinct CDR3 sequences, about 7.8% seen once. The CDR3 is 19 residues long. V dropped 3 bases and J dropped 3; count of bases not matched to a gene: 15. Per germline, CDR1 MNHNS and CDR2 SASEGT. The clonotype originates from an adult who was a healthcare worker with PCR-confirmed SARS-CoV-2 infection or an uninfected control (not recorded which). V and J are TRBV6-1 and TRBJ2-7; 12 bases align to TRBD1. Sequenced material: whole blood. The CDR3 coding sequence is TGTGCCAGCAGTGAGAACCGGGACAGGGGGCGTAAAGTTATCTACGAGCAGTACTTC. Translating gives CASSENRDRGRKVIYEQYF.